The 29 T cell receptor beta chains listed next were all sequenced from one sample in a study of technical replicates of blood from a handful of donors. TCRdb's table, derived via immunoSEQ multiplex PCR, lists solely in-frame clones and lacks some. The repertoire holds approximately 87,000 clones, with roughly 94% as singletons. Material for sequencing was T cells isolated from PBMCs. These receptors originate from a human donor in good health.

The chain combines TRBV13 with TRBJ1-1; the D gene is possibly TRBD1 (5 bases). The CDR3 spans 14 residues. Germline V gene lookup returns CDR1 PRHDT and CDR2 FYEKMQ (reference sequence). V was cut by 5 bases and J by 4 bases, with 14 bases left in between. CDR3 sequence reads: CASSQVGEVTEAFF. For the CDR3, the DNA is TGTGCCAGCAGCCAAGTGGGGGAGGTCACTGAAGCTTTCTTT.

This clone occurred once. The same CDR3 also results from other DNA sequences found in this sample. The rearrangement joins TRBV28 to TRBJ2-7; 8 nucleotides agree with TRBD2. Germline CDR1 reads MDHEN; CDR2 reads SYDVKM. V dropped 6 bases and J dropped 2; count of bases not matched to a gene: 3. The CDR3 extends over 13 amino acids. The CDR3 DNA sequence: TGTGCCAGCAGATTAGCGGGACCCTACGAGCAGTACTTC. Translating it yields CASRLAGPYEQYF.

V usage is TRBV10-1 and J usage is TRBJ1-2, with D possibly TRBD1 on 6 matching bases. Germline V gives CDR1 WNHNN, CDR2 SYGVQD (reference sequence). V gave up 3 bases and J gave up 3 bases, with 11 bases separating them. The CDR3 spans 14 residues. CDR3 region: CASSDQGLHYGYTF. The CDR3 DNA reads as TGCGCCAGCAGTGACCAGGGGTTGCACTATGGCTACACCTTC.

The rearrangement joins TRBV28 to TRBJ2-2; possible D gene TRBD1, 5 bases. CDR3 length: 17 residues. V lost 4 bases and J 1 base, leaving 16 bases between the germline ends. Germline V lookup: CDR1 MDHEN, CDR2 SYDVKM. CDR3 in DNA: TGTGCCAGCAGTTATCCGACAGCCTCACTGAACACCGGGGAGCTGTTTTTT. It yields the protein CASSYPTASLNTGELFF.

This chain uses TRBV14 with TRBJ2-7; D may be TRBD2 (7 bases). The CDR3 spans 15 residues. V was trimmed by 0 bases and J by 5 bases, leaving 14 bases between them. The germline CDR1 and CDR2 sequences are SGHDN and FVKESK. The CDR3 DNA is TGTGCCAGCAGCCAAGATAGGGGGGGTGCCCACGAGCAGTACTTC. Translated, it gives CASSQDRGGAHEQYF. Full variable domain (rest looked up from reference TRBV14 and TRBJ2-7): EAGVTQFPSHSVIEKGQTVTLRCDPISGHDNLYWYRRVMGKEIKFLLHFVKESKQDESGMPNNRFLAERTGGTYSTLKVQPAELEDSGVYFCASSQDRGGAHEQYFGPGTRLTVT.

This clone has just one count. The V call is TRBV18, the J call TRBJ2-2; a weak D match, TRBD2 (6 bases). Trimming left V 5 bases short and J 5 bases short, with 9 bases between. The germline CDR1 and CDR2 sequences are KGHSH and LQKENI. The CDR3 runs 13 residues. For the CDR3, the DNA is TGTGCCAGCTCATCGGAGGGAACCGGGGAGCTGTTTTTT. This encodes CASSSEGTGELFF.

The V and J genes are TRBV19 and TRBJ1-2; D uncertain. Germline V gene data show CDR1 as LNHDA and CDR2 as SQIVND (reference sequence). This CDR3 spans 16 amino acids. Trimming pared 2 bases from V and 4 bases from J, leaving 17 bases between. This CDR3 is CASSISVWADFYGYTF. The CDR3 DNA is TGTGCCAGTAGTATATCGGTTTGGGCAGATTTCTATGGCTACACCTTC.

The chain is built from TRBV30 and TRBJ1-5; 9 bases map to TRBD1. V lost 2 bases and J lost 6; bases outside the gene matches: 8. CDR1 and CDR2 (germline): GTSNPN, SVGIG (reference sequence). This CDR3 has 15 residues. CDR3 amino acids: CAWSHGTGRSQPQHF. Written as DNA, the CDR3 is TGTGCCTGGAGTCATGGGACAGGGCGGAGTCAGCCCCAGCATTTT.

The rearrangement uses TRBV11-1 and TRBJ1-1; D unresolved. V was shortened by 1 base and J by 6 bases, with 3 bases between the two germline ends. This CDR3 contains 11 residues. Per germline, CDR1 SGHAT and CDR2 FQDESV (reference sequence). Here the CDR3 reads CASSLVSEAFF. Written as DNA, the CDR3 is TGTGCCAGCAGCTTAGTATCTGAAGCTTTCTTT.

The rearrangement joins TRBV15 to TRBJ2-3, with TRBD2 matching 11 bases. In germline, CDR1 is LNHNV, CDR2 YYDKDF (reference sequence). Trimming removed 3 bases from V and 2 bases from J; junction bases left unmatched: 4. CDR3 size: 16 residues. The CDR3 region is CATSSGTSGYTDTQYF. CDR3 DNA: TGTGCCACCAGCAGTGGGACTAGCGGCTACACAGATACGCAGTATTTT.

This sequence joins TRBV7-7 and TRBJ1-5; 8 bases agree with TRBD1. This CDR3 is 13 amino acids long. From germline, CDR1 is SSHAT and CDR2 FNYEAQ (reference sequence). V gave up 3 bases and J gave up 5 bases; unmatched junction bases: 0. CDR3 coding DNA: TGTGCCAGCAGCTTGGACAGGGATCAGCCCCAGCATTTT. Translation: CASSLDRDQPQHF.

This chain connects TRBV5-6 to TRBJ2-7, with 7 bases matching TRBD1. Germline lookup yields CDR1 SGHDT and CDR2 YYEEEE. V shed 4 bases and J 7 bases; nucleotides not matched to a gene: 20. The CDR3 sequence is 17 residues long. The CDR3 is CASSPNYRGIFYEEQYF. CDR3 DNA sequence: TGTGCCAGCAGCCCGAATTACAGGGGCATATTCTACGAGGAGCAGTACTTC.

This clone was seen only a few times. The chain employs TRBV27 and TRBJ1-1; D unresolved. The V end was cut by 3 bases, the J end by 3 bases, with 8 bases between. This CDR3 is built from 13 residues. Germline V gene sequence: CDR1 MNHEY, CDR2 SMNVEV (reference sequence). The CDR3 nucleotides are TGTGCCAGCAGTTTGTCGGACTACACTGAAGCTTTCTTT. It is translated as CASSLSDYTEAFF.

The chain recombines TRBV6-1 with TRBJ2-5; D is perhaps TRBD2 (6 bases). The CDR3 runs 14 residues. Trimming shortened V by 7 bases and J by 0 bases, and 12 bases separated the two germline ends. The germline gives CDR1 MNHNS, CDR2 SASEGT. CDR3: CASIGRGYQETQYF. Written as DNA, the CDR3 is TGTGCCAGCATTGGGCGGGGATACCAAGAGACCCAGTACTTC.

CDR3 sequence (DNA): TGCAGCGTTGTCGGGTCTAGCGGGGACTACGAGCAGTACTTC. This sequence encodes CSVVGSSGDYEQYF. This chain joins TRBV29-1 and TRBJ2-7; 9 nucleotides align to TRBD2. The germline gives CDR1 SQVTM, CDR2 ANQGSEA. The J segment lost 3 bases and the V segment lost 4 bases, leaving 7 bases of the junction unmatched. The CDR3 contains 14 residues.

The chain recombines TRBV18 with TRBJ1-5; unclear D gene. CDR3 length: 13 amino acids. V dropped 1 base and J dropped 6 bases, with 7 bases sitting between them. The germline CDR1 and CDR2 sequences are KGHSH and LQKENI. In DNA, the CDR3 is TGTGCCAGCTCACCACAGGGAGCTCAGCCCCAGCATTTT. It translates to CASSPQGAQPQHF.

The chain uses TRBV5-1 and TRBJ1-2, with D unresolved. V shed 0 bases and J shed 5 bases, with 8 bases lying between them. Looked up from germline, CDR1 is SGHRS and CDR2 is YFSETQ. The CDR3 consists of 13 residues. The CDR3: CASSLASEYGYTF. The CDR3 DNA reads TGCGCCAGCAGCTTGGCCTCGGAGTATGGCTACACCTTC.

This clone was seen just once. The genes are TRBV6-6 and TRBJ2-1; 8 nucleotides agree with TRBD2. CDR1 and CDR2 (germline): MNHNY, SVGAGI (reference sequence). Trimming took 2 bases from V and 0 from J; bases not matched to a gene: 3. CDR3 size: 16 residues. CDR3 sequence reads: CASSYERGSSYNEQFF. In DNA, the CDR3 is TGTGCCAGCAGTTACGAGCGGGGGAGCTCCTACAATGAGCAGTTCTTC.

The V gene is TRBV19, the J gene TRBJ2-7, with D possibly being TRBD1 (5 bases). CDR1 LNHDA and CDR2 SQIVND come from the germline V gene (reference sequence). Trimming pared 4 bases from V and 0 bases from J, leaving 19 bases between. The CDR3 is 17 amino acids. In nucleotides, the CDR3 is TGTGCCAGTAGTACGGTGCCAGGGCGGACCTACTCCTACGAGCAGTACTTC. Amino acid sequence: CASSTVPGRTYSYEQYF.

This rearrangement joins TRBV27 to TRBJ1-2, with 7 bases fitting TRBD1. Germline V lookup: CDR1 MNHEY, CDR2 SMNVEV (reference sequence). The CDR3 runs 14 residues. V gave up 4 bases and J gave up 6 bases; unmatched junction bases: 8. CDR3: CASSYRGQWDGYTF. The CDR3, as DNA: TGTGCCAGCAGTTACCGGGGACAGTGGGATGGCTACACCTTC.

This clone has only one observation. The chain is built from TRBV9 and TRBJ1-1; the D gene is possibly TRBD1 (5 bases). Germline CDR1 reads SGDLS; CDR2 reads YYNGEE. Trimming stripped 0 bases from V and 4 bases from J, with 10 bases between. The CDR3 contains 14 residues. This CDR3 reads CASSVEGRGTEAFF. In nucleotides, the CDR3 is TGTGCCAGCAGCGTAGAGGGAAGGGGCACTGAAGCTTTCTTT.

The chain is built from TRBV5-4 and TRBJ2-1, with D possibly being TRBD2 (6 bases). With 0 bases removed from V and 0 bases from J, the gap between germline ends came to 16 bases. There are 18 residues in the CDR3. Per germline, CDR1 SGHNT and CDR2 YYREEE (reference sequence). The CDR3: CASSLAAGPTSSYNEQFF. CDR3 nucleotides: TGTGCCAGCAGCTTGGCGGCGGGGCCCACGAGCTCCTACAATGAGCAGTTCTTC.

The J gene is TRBJ2-5, the V gene TRBV28, with a weak D call TRBD1 (6 bases). Trimming took off 1 base at V and 3 bases at J, with 24 bases between the two ends. Per germline, CDR1 MDHEN and CDR2 SYDVKM. The CDR3 runs 19 residues. The CDR3 nucleotides are TGTGCCAGCAGTTTATTGGGTCCTCGCTCCGGACAGACAGAAGAGACCCAGTACTTC. Amino acid sequence: CASSLLGPRSGQTEETQYF. Together with reference TRBV28 and TRBJ2-5, the CDR3 gives the full variable domain: DVKVTQSSRYLVKRTGEKVFLECVQDMDHENMFWYRQDPGLGLRLIYFSYDVKMKEKGDIPEGYSVSREKKERFSLILESASTNQTSMYLCASSLLGPRSGQTEETQYFGPGTRLLVL.

The chain combines TRBV5-5 with TRBJ1-5; D uncertain. The CDR3 extends over 15 amino acids. The germline V gene has CDR1 SGHKS and CDR2 YYEKEE (reference sequence). V shed 2 bases and J shed 5 bases, with 14 bases lying between them. The CDR3 here is CASSFEGGLHQPQHF. The CDR3 DNA is TGTGCCAGCAGCTTTGAGGGAGGTTTGCATCAGCCCCAGCATTTT.

V gene TRBV25-1 combines with J gene TRBJ1-4, with 9 positions matching TRBD1. Losses at the gene ends were 0 bases for V and 8 bases for J; bases not matched to a gene: 7. CDR1 is MGHDK, CDR2 SYGVNS, per germline. CDR3 length: 16 residues. The CDR3 region is CASSEYGGTGTEKLFF. DNA of the CDR3: TGTGCCAGCAGTGAATATGGAGGGACAGGGACCGAAAAACTGTTTTTT.

This chain links TRBV27 with TRBJ1-2, with 8 bases fitting TRBD1. The ends lost 6 bases at V and 2 bases at J; junction bases unmatched: 11. CDR1 and CDR2 from the germline V gene are MNHEY and SMNVEV (reference sequence). The length of the CDR3 is 16 residues. The DNA of the CDR3 is TGTGCCAGCAGGGAGGGGCAGGGGGCCGTGAACTATGGCTACACCTTC. Translated, it gives CASREGQGAVNYGYTF.

The V call is TRBV18, the J call TRBJ2-4; unclear D gene. Deletions cut 0 bases from V and 8 bases from J, with 8 bases between. Looked up from germline, CDR1 is KGHSH and CDR2 is LQKENI. This CDR3 spans 13 amino acids. In DNA, the CDR3 is TGTGCCAGCTCACCACCCGGGTCTGACATTCAGTACTTC. It encodes CASSPPGSDIQYF.

This clone was found once. The CDR3 bases are TGCGCCAGGCCGAGGGGGGGCGCGGGGTCTACCTACTATGGCTACACCTTC. It codes for CARPRGGAGSTYYGYTF. The chain carries TRBV23-1 and TRBJ1-2, with D perhaps TRBD1 (6 bases). TRBV23-1 is an ORF, with its function uncertain. V lost 9 bases to trimming and J lost 3 bases, with 26 bases between them. The CDR3 loop spans 17 amino acids.

The chain uses TRBV11-3 and TRBJ2-7, with 8 bases identical to TRBD2. J was trimmed by 0 bases and V by 5 bases; bases with no gene match: 12. CDR1 is SGHNT and CDR2 is YENEEA in the germline V gene. This CDR3 is 17 amino acids long. For the CDR3, the DNA is TGTGCCAGCAGCCCCCCCCGGGGGGGGAGGACCTCCTACGAGCAGTACTTC. This encodes CASSPPRGGRTSYEQYF.